This TCR beta chain was recovered during a study of T cells after somatic rescue of genetic block (TCRdb year 2020). Regarding the study in general: What the study looked at was long-term robustness, specifically in a T-cell system that came about through somatic rescue of a genetic block in T-cell development.

V has 4 bases trimmed and J has 3 bases trimmed; junction bases matching no gene number 5. The germline V gene encodes CDR1 SEHNR and CDR2 FQNEAQ (reference sequence). The CDR3 spans 14 residues, from the cysteine through the phenylalanine. Only the CDR3 part of the read is kept: 42 bases, read in frame from the first base. Library preparation used the immunoSEQ multiplex PCR assay. What TCRdb holds here is the immuneACCESS table cut down to in-frame rearrangements. Part of the clones is not present; checked against another copy, under half of the missing clones reflect an unresolved V gene, and the others are unexplained. This sample gives roughly 14,000 clones in total; roughly two thirds of them show up just once. Clones ranked in the top ten supply about 14% of the sample. Concerning this clone: It lacks a known antigen. Base qualities were left out, and no much larger clone turns up one base away.

In this chain, TRBV7-9 is recombined with TRBJ1-1; 7 central bases correspond to TRBD1. What was sequenced was peripheral blood mononuclear cells (PBMCs). This clonotype originated in a boy under 18. The CDR3 is CASSSVTGDTEAFF. In nucleotides, the sequence is TGTGCCAGCAGCTCCGTTACAGGGGACACTGAAGCTTTCTTT.